The 14 T cell receptor beta chains presented below share a single source sample, sequenced in a study of T cells in Graves' hyperthyroidism and ophthalmopathy. Amplification yielded TCR beta CDR3 regions, with RNA transcripts as the source. The TCR CDR3 was amplified in a first-round RT-PCR using the HTBI primer set. MiXCR, applied by TCRdb to the multiplex PCR reads, yields one record per CDR3 protein. The sample contains under 450,000 distinct CDR3 sequences, around 14% of which appear only once. Sequencing was performed on blood. These receptors were collected from a young woman with Graves' hyperthyroidism.

CDR3 sequence (DNA): TGTGCCAGCAGCTACTCCGGGACAGGGGCTAGCAATCAGCCCCAGCATTTT. As protein: CASSYSGTGASNQPQHF. The rearrangement joins TRBV9 to TRBJ1-5; 10 bases map to TRBD1. The CDR3 length is 17 residues. Trimming cost V 4 bases and J 0 bases; bases outside gene matches: 7. From germline, CDR1 is SGDLS and CDR2 YYNGEE. Combining the CDR3 with reference TRBV9 and TRBJ1-5 gives the whole variable domain DSGVTQTPKHLITATGQRVTLRCSPRSGDLSVYWYQQSLDQGLQFLIQYYNGEERAKGNILERFSAQQFPDLHSELNLSSLELGDSALYFCASSYSGTGASNQPQHFGDGTRLSIL.

V is TRBV7-9 and J is TRBJ2-3, with 8 bases matching TRBD2. This CDR3 is built from 17 residues. The ends lost 6 bases at V and 0 bases at J; junction bases unmatched: 11. Looked up from germline, CDR1 is SEHNR and CDR2 is FQNEAQ (reference sequence). The CDR3, as DNA: TGTGCCAGCAGTTACGGCTCGTTAGCGGGGAGCACAGATACGCAGTATTTT. Encoded protein: CASSYGSLAGSTDTQYF.

This clonotype was seen at least ten times. The genes are TRBV18 and TRBJ1-2; 7 bases match TRBD1. This CDR3 spans 15 amino acids. Germline V gives CDR1 KGHSH, CDR2 LQKENI. J gave up 3 bases and V 4 bases, and 8 bases lay outside the gene matches. CDR3 sequence (DNA): TGTGCCAGCTCACAGCGACAGGGTGTAGACTATGGCTACACCTTC. As protein: CASSQRQGVDYGYTF.

This clonotype was found a few times. One junction end does not reproduce the germline sequence, and a read error may be involved. The chain employs TRBV11-2 and TRBJ2-5; no definite D call. The CDR3 has 9 residues. The V gene's germline CDR1 is SGHAT and CDR2 FQNNGV. CDR3 sequence: CASSFADDF. Here the CDR3 DNA reads TGTGCCAGCAGCTTTGCGGACGACTTC.

This clonotype appeared a few times. Being one base from a much bigger clone, this may be a read error. The V call is TRBV2, the J call TRBJ1-5, with D possibly being TRBD1 (5 bases). Deletions cut 4 bases from V and 9 bases from J, with 19 bases between. The CDR3 runs to 15 residues. CDR1 SNHLY and CDR2 FYNNEI come from the germline V gene. Here the CDR3 DNA reads TGTGCCAGCAGTGGGGCGATCAGGGTTGATCGGCCCCAGCATTTT. Residues: CASSGAIRVDRPQHF.

This clonotype was found many times. The chain recombines TRBV7-2 with TRBJ1-3; TRBD1 matches 7 bases. There are 13 residues in the CDR3. Per the germline V gene, CDR1 is SGHTA and CDR2 is FQGNSA. With V trimmed by 11 bases and J by 0 bases, 4 bases remained unmatched. The DNA of the CDR3 is TGTGCCCTGGGGACAGCCTCTGGAAACACCATATATTTT. Its translation is CALGTASGNTIYF.

The chain combines TRBV20-1 with TRBJ2-5; tentatively, D is TRBD2 (5 bases). The V gene lost 4 bases and the J gene lost 3 bases, with 12 bases spanning the gap. Germline CDR1 DFQATT, CDR2 SNEGSKA (reference sequence). The CDR3 length is 13 residues. CDR3 coding DNA: TGCAGTGCTATCTTAGCCGGGAAAGAGACCCAGTACTTC. It translates to CSAILAGKETQYF.

This clonotype was recorded many times. J is TRBJ1-1 and V is TRBV7-6; 10 bases are shared with TRBD1. Germline lookup yields CDR1 SGHVS and CDR2 FNYEAQ. V was clipped by 1 base and J by 5 bases; unmatched bases: 4. CDR3 length equals 15 residues. CDR3: CASSLGDRGWTEAFF. DNA for the CDR3: TGTGCCAGCAGCTTAGGGGACAGGGGATGGACTGAAGCTTTCTTT.

The rearrangement joins TRBV6-1 to TRBJ2-4; D remains ambiguous. The germline CDR1 and CDR2 sequences are MNHNS and SASEGT. Trimming shortened V by 4 bases and J by 0 bases, and 13 bases separated the two germline ends. This CDR3 region has 16 residues. Here the CDR3 DNA reads TGTGCCAGCAGTGTAACCCTTGGTGGAGCCAAAAACATTCAGTACTTC. Encoded protein: CASSVTLGGAKNIQYF.

The genes are TRBV15 and TRBJ1-6; D not certain. The V gene's germline CDR1 is LNHNV and CDR2 YYDKDF (reference sequence). The CDR3 is made up of 13 amino acids. Deletions cut 6 bases from V and 10 bases from J, with 13 bases between. The DNA for the CDR3 is TGTGCCACCAGTCGGACGTCTAAATCACCCCTCCACTTT. Amino acids: CATSRTSKSPLHF.

The chain couples TRBV7-9 to TRBJ1-1; D not certain. Looked up from germline, CDR1 is SEHNR and CDR2 is FQNEAQ (reference sequence). This CDR3 is built from 14 residues. The V and J ends lost 5 bases and 11 bases respectively, with 21 bases between them. The CDR3 loop is CASSPRGQSPRAFF. Here the CDR3 DNA reads TGTGCCAGCAGCCCGCGTGGGCAGTCCCCACGCGCTTTCTTT.

There are many counts of this clonotype. The V gene is TRBV28, the J gene TRBJ1-1, with D maybe TRBD1 (6 bases). V was shortened by 1 base and J by 2 bases, with 8 bases between the two germline ends. CDR1 and CDR2 from the germline V gene are MDHEN and SYDVKM. The CDR3 loop spans 14 amino acids. CDR3 in DNA: TGTGCCAGCAGTTTATTTGGGACAAACACTGAAGCTTTCTTT. Encoded protein: CASSLFGTNTEAFF. Full variable domain (missing parts from reference TRBV28 and TRBJ1-1): DVKVTQSSRYLVKRTGEKVFLECVQDMDHENMFWYRQDPGLGLRLIYFSYDVKMKEKGDIPEGYSVSREKKERFSLILESASTNQTSMYLCASSLFGTNTEAFFGQGTRLTVV.

The chain links TRBV28 to TRBJ1-5; unclear D gene. This CDR3 has 16 residues. V was cut by 8 bases and J by 8 bases, with 25 bases left in between. Germline lookup yields CDR1 MDHEN and CDR2 SYDVKM. DNA for the CDR3: TGTGCCAGCGCCAAATTAAGGACGCAGAAGGCAAAGCCCCAGCATTTT. It encodes CASAKLRTQKAKPQHF.

This clonotype has more than one count but fewer than ten. This chain uses TRBV10-3 with TRBJ2-7; D uncertain. V shed 3 bases and J shed 2 bases, with 5 bases lying between them. The CDR3 is 12 amino acids. From germline, CDR1 is ENHRY and CDR2 SYGVKD. The CDR3 sequence is CAISDSTYEQYF. In DNA form, the CDR3 reads TGTGCCATCAGTGACTCGACCTACGAGCAGTACTTC.